Shown below are 20 T cell receptor beta chains from a single sample sequenced in a study of blood T cell repertoires in COVID-19 (TCRdb year 2020). To prepare the library, the immunoSEQ multiplex PCR assay was applied. The table comes from immuneACCESS by way of TCRdb, which keeps in-frame sequences with V and J called. Part of the clones is missing from these tables; in studies checked, under half for an unresolved V gene and the rest for unknown reasons. A total of under 450,000 clones appear in this sample, more than 75% of them only once. Under 1.5% of the sample goes to the ten largest clones. Material: PBMCs or T cells enriched from blood (not recorded which). These receptors were collected from a young man who had recovered from COVID-19.

The V gene is TRBV11-2, the J gene TRBJ2-7, with D possibly being TRBD1 (5 bases). Trimming took 0 bases from V and 6 from J, leaving 9 bases between them. The CDR3 sequence is 13 residues long. The germline V gene encodes CDR1 SGHAT and CDR2 FQNNGV. The CDR3 DNA sequence: TGTGCCAGCAGCTTAGACAGGGTATCCGAGCAGTACTTC. Amino acids: CASSLDRVSEQYF.

The chain couples TRBV4-2 to TRBJ1-6; D gene ambiguous. The CDR3 contains 16 residues. The germline gives CDR1 LGHNA, CDR2 YNFKEQ. V lost 0 bases and J lost 9, with 15 bases in between. CDR3 sequence: CASSQDGPTVGSPLHF. The CDR3 nucleotides read TGTGCCAGCAGCCAAGATGGGCCTACCGTGGGTTCACCCCTCCACTTT.

This clone was seen a single time. J is TRBJ2-7 and V is TRBV15; the D gene is possibly TRBD1 (5 bases). Trimming removed 5 bases from V and 9 bases from J, with 23 bases in between. Germline lookup yields CDR1 LNHNV and CDR2 YYDKDF (reference sequence). The CDR3 contains 15 residues. CDR3 loop: CATSAPSTDPSVQYF. The CDR3 DNA reads TGTGCCACCAGCGCCCCTTCGACAGACCCGAGCGTGCAGTACTTC.

The rearrangement uses TRBV10-3 and TRBJ2-3; 8 nucleotides line up with TRBD1. Germline V gene data show CDR1 as ENHRY and CDR2 as SYGVKD. The CDR3 is 16 residues long. The trim removed 0 bases at V and 3 bases at J, leaving 5 bases unmatched. The CDR3 coding sequence is TGTGCCATCAGTGAGTCGTCAGGGGGCCGGACAGATACGCAGTATTTT. Protein: CAISESSGGRTDTQYF.

This sequence joins TRBV3-1 (or the pseudogene TRBV3-2) and TRBJ2-7, with D perhaps TRBD2 (6 bases). CDR1 and CDR2 (germline): LGHDT, YNNKEL (reference sequence). The CDR3 sequence is 17 residues long. Trimming stripped 4 bases from V and 3 bases from J, with 22 bases between. CDR3 nucleotide sequence: TGTGCCAGCAGCCCTCGTTTATCTACAGGCGGGGTCTACGAGCAGTACTTC. Encoded protein: CASSPRLSTGGVYEQYF.

This clone was recorded only once. J is TRBJ2-5 and V is TRBV7-2; a weak D match, TRBD2 (7 bases). This CDR3 region has 14 residues. V was pared by 1 base and J by 5 bases, with 11 bases between. Germline values: CDR1 SGHTA, CDR2 FQGNSA. CDR3 protein: CASSLGGGLETQYF. As DNA, the CDR3 is TGTGCCAGCAGCTTAGGGGGGGGCCTGGAGACCCAGTACTTC.

In DNA, the CDR3 is TGTGCCAGCAGCCTCGGGACAGCTAACTATGGCTACACCTTC. Translation: CASSLGTANYGYTF. The chain recombines TRBV7-2 with TRBJ1-2; 7 positions match TRBD1. Germline CDR1 and CDR2: SGHTA and FQGNSA. V trimming: 5 bases; J trimming: 0 bases; junction bases outside the gene matches: 3. The CDR3 runs 14 residues.

The chain combines TRBV20-1 with TRBJ1-1; D remains unclear. The CDR3 extends over 11 amino acids. Germline V gene sequence: CDR1 DFQATT, CDR2 SNEGSKA (reference sequence). V was clipped by 5 bases and J by 1 base, with 5 bases between them. The CDR3 loop is CSARGNTEAFF. The DNA for the CDR3 is TGCAGTGCTCGGGGGAACACTGAAGCTTTCTTT.

The chain carries TRBV9 and TRBJ2-2; D remains unclear. V was shortened by 2 bases and J by 2 bases, with 10 bases between the two germline ends. The germline CDR1 and CDR2 sequences are SGDLS and YYNGEE. The CDR3 is made up of 15 amino acids. Here the CDR3 DNA reads TGTGCCAGCAGCGTTCGGCAGGCAAACACCGGGGAGCTGTTTTTT. Translation gives CASSVRQANTGELFF.

V is TRBV5-1 and J is TRBJ2-1, with a possible D match to TRBD1 (6 bases). V was cut by 3 bases and J by 7 bases, with 11 bases left in between. Germline assignment: CDR1 SGHRS and CDR2 YFSETQ. CDR3 length: 13 residues. The CDR3 reads CASSSDRANEQFF. The CDR3 nucleotides read TGCGCCAGCAGCTCGGACAGAGCTAATGAGCAGTTCTTC.

The J gene is TRBJ1-4, the V gene TRBV9; no firm D call. CDR3 size: 15 residues. V shed 0 bases and J shed 4 bases, with 10 bases lying between them. Per the germline V gene, CDR1 is SGDLS and CDR2 is YYNGEE. This CDR3 reads CASSVATGSNEKLFF. In DNA form, the CDR3 reads TGTGCCAGCAGCGTAGCTACGGGGAGTAATGAAAAACTGTTTTTT.

J is TRBJ2-5 and V is TRBV6-6, with D possibly being TRBD2 (5 bases). This CDR3 comprises 13 residues. Germline CDR1 and CDR2: MNHNY and SVGAGI (reference sequence). V lost 4 bases and J 7 bases, leaving 13 bases between the germline ends. CDR3 sequence: CASSSDPLGTQYF. The DNA for the CDR3 is TGTGCCAGCAGTTCGGACCCACTAGGGACCCAGTACTTC.

This chain joins TRBV7-2 and TRBJ1-1; D possibly corresponds to TRBD1 (6 bases). Looked up from germline, CDR1 is SGHTA and CDR2 is FQGNSA. The V end was cut by 1 base, the J end by 1 base, with 13 bases between. The CDR3 runs 16 residues. This CDR3 reads CASSLERGHPNTEAFF. The CDR3 DNA is TGTGCCAGCAGCTTAGAGAGGGGACACCCGAACACTGAAGCTTTCTTT.

The gene calls are TRBV6-6 and TRBJ1-1; 9 nucleotides line up with TRBD1. The CDR3 loop spans 15 amino acids. V trimming: 2 bases; J trimming: 4 bases; junction bases outside the gene matches: 5. Germline V CDR1 and CDR2: MNHNY, SVGAGI (reference sequence). The CDR3 here is CASSYVGQGTTEAFF. The CDR3 DNA reads TGTGCCAGCAGTTACGTCGGACAGGGGACCACTGAAGCTTTCTTT.

This clone was counted a single time. The chain has TRBV5-6 and TRBJ2-1; a possible D gene is TRBD1 (5 bases). The CDR3 consists of 18 residues. Germline V CDR1 and CDR2: SGHDT, YYEEEE. V shed 4 bases and J shed 2 bases, with 22 bases lying between them. The CDR3 is CASSPRSKGDRTYNEQFF. As DNA, the CDR3 is TGTGCCAGCAGCCCCAGGTCGAAGGGTGACAGAACCTACAATGAGCAGTTCTTC. Full variable domain (missing parts from reference TRBV5-6 and TRBJ2-1): DAGVTQSPTHLIKTRGQQVTLRCSPKSGHDTVSWYQQALGQGPQFIFQYYEEEERQRGNFPDRFSGHQFPNYSSELNVNALLLGDSALYLCASSPRSKGDRTYNEQFFGPGTRLTVL.

The V gene is TRBV2, the J gene TRBJ2-1, with TRBD2 identical over 13 bases. Per the germline V gene, CDR1 is SNHLY and CDR2 is FYNNEI. V lost 9 bases, J lost 3 bases, and 2 bases stayed unmatched. The CDR3 consists of 14 residues. The CDR3 nucleotides read TGTGCCAGAGGGACTAGCGGGAACTACAATGAGCAGTTCTTC. This encodes CARGTSGNYNEQFF.

V gene TRBV5-1 combines with J gene TRBJ2-1; D is unclear. In germline, CDR1 is SGHRS, CDR2 YFSETQ. The CDR3 extends over 11 amino acids. V was pared by 2 bases and J by 10 bases, with 7 bases between. The CDR3 DNA sequence: TGCGCCAGCAGCTTACAGTTAGAGCAGTTCTTC. It encodes CASSLQLEQFF.

The V gene is TRBV5-1, the J gene TRBJ1-4; 10 bases align to TRBD1. V gave up 5 bases and J gave up 8 bases; unmatched junction bases: 6. The germline V gene encodes CDR1 SGHRS and CDR2 YFSETQ. The CDR3 is 14 amino acids. The CDR3 loop reads CASSTPGQGEKLFF. DNA for the CDR3: TGCGCCAGCAGTACGCCGGGACAGGGGGAAAAACTGTTTTTT. Filled out from reference TRBV5-1 and TRBJ1-4, the complete variable domain reads KAGVTQTPRYLIKTRGQQVTLSCSPISGHRSVSWYQQTPGQGLQFLFEYFSETQRNKGNFPGRFSGRQFSNSRSEMNVSTLELGDSALYLCASSTPGQGEKLFFGSGTQLSVL.

The chain combines TRBV28 with TRBJ1-2; maybe TRBD1 (5 bases). The germline gives CDR1 MDHEN, CDR2 SYDVKM. Trimming cost V 4 bases and J 6 bases, with 12 bases left between them. The CDR3 covers 13 residues. The DNA for the CDR3 is TGTGCCAGCAGTTCTCAGGGAGGCGATGGCTACACCTTC. Protein sequence: CASSSQGGDGYTF.

V gene TRBV10-3 combines with J gene TRBJ2-5; TRBD2 matches at 9 bases. Per germline, CDR1 ENHRY and CDR2 SYGVKD. With 3 bases clipped from V and 3 bases from J, the junction kept 5 bases outside the gene matches. The CDR3 loop spans 15 amino acids. CDR3 amino acids: CAISDLIAGEETQYF. The CDR3 DNA reads as TGTGCCATCAGTGACCTCATAGCGGGGGAAGAGACCCAGTACTTC.